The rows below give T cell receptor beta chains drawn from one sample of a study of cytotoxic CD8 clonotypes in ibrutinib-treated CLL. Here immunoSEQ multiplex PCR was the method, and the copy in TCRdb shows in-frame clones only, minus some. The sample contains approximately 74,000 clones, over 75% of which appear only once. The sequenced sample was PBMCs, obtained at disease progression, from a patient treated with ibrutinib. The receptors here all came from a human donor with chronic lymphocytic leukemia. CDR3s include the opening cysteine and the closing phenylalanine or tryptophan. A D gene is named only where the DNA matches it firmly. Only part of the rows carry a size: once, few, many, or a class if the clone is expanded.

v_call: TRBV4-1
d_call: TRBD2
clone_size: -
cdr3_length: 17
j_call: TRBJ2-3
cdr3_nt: TGCGCCAGCAGCCGGACCGGGACTAGCGGGTTGATAGATACGCAGTATTTT
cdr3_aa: CASSRTGTSGLIDTQYF

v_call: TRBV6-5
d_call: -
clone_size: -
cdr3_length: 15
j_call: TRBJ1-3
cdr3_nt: TGTGCCAGCAGTTACTCGACCCGGGTCGGAAACACCATATATTTT
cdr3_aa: CASSYSTRVGNTIYF

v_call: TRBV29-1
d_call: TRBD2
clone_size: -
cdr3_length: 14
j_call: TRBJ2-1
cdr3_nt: TGCAGCGTTGAACTAGCGGGGATAGGCAATGAGCAGTTCTTC
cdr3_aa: CSVELAGIGNEQFF

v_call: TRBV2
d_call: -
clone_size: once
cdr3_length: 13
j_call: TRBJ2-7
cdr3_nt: TGTGCCAGCAGACCGGACGGGCACTACGAGCAGTACTTC
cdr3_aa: CASRPDGHYEQYF

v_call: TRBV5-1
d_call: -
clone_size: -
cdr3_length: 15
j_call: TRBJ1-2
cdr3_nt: TGCGCCAGCAGCCCCATGACAGGAGCTATGGCTGGCTACACCTTC
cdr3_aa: CASSPMTGAMAGYTF

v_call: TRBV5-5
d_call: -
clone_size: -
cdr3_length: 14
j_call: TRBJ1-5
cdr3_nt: TGTGCCAGCAGCAAAGACAGTCCCAATCAGCCCCAGCATTTT
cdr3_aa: CASSKDSPNQPQHF

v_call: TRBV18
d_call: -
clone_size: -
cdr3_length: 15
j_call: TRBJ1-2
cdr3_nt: TGTGCCAGCTCTCAATATGGGGGGCGCGAAATTGGCTACACCTTC
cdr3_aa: CASSQYGGREIGYTF

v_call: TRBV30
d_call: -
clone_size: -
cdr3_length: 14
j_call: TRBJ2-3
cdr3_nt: TGTGCCTGTCCTAGGGGTACTAGCACAGATACGCAGTATTTT
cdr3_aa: CACPRGTSTDTQYF

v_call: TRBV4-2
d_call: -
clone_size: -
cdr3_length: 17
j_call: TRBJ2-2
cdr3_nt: TGTGCCAGCAGCCAAGCCCCGTCAGGGCCTGGGGCCGGGGAGCTGTTTTTT
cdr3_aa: CASSQAPSGPGAGELFF

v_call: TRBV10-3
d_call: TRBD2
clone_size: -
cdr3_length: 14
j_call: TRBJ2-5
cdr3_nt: TGTGCCATCAGTATAGGACTAGCTAGAGAGACCCAGTACTTC
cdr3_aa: CAISIGLARETQYF

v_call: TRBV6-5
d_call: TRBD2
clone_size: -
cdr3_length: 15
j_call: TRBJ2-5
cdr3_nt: TGTGCCAGCAGTTACTCGCGGGAGGGGAAAGAGACCCAGTACTTC
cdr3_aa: CASSYSREGKETQYF

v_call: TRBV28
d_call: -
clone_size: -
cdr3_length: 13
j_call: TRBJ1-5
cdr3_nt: TGTGCCAGCAGTTTACAACATAATCAGCCCCAGCATTTT
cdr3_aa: CASSLQHNQPQHF

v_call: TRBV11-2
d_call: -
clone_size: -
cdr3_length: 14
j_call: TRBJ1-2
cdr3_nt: TGTGCCAGCAGCTTATCTAGGGGTAACTATGGCTACACCTTC
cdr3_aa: CASSLSRGNYGYTF

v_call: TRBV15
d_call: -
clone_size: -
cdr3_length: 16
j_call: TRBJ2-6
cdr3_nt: TGTGCCACCAGCAGAGCTGGAGGGACTGGGGCCAACGTCCTGACTTTC
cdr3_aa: CATSRAGGTGANVLTF

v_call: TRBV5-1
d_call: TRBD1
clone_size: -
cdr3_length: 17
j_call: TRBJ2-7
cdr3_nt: TGCGCCAGCAGCTTGTTTCGGACAGGGTTGGGGGCCTACGAGCAGTACTTC
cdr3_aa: CASSLFRTGLGAYEQYF

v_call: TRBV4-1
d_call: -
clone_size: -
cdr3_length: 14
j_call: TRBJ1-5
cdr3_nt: TGCGCCAGCAGCCAAGATCCCAGAGGGCGGCCCCAGCATTTT
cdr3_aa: CASSQDPRGRPQHF